These 28 T cell receptor beta chains were all obtained from the same sample, sequenced in a study of chemoradiotherapy in HPV16-positive cancers. Assay: immunoSEQ multiplex PCR; the TCRdb copy retains only in-frame clones and omits some. The sample has about 22,000 clones, approximately 73% seen once. This sample was taken from a patient who underwent chemoradiotherapy. The receptors come from a human donor with HPV-associated anogenital cancer.

The rearrangement links TRBV4-3 to TRBJ2-7; perhaps D is TRBD1 or TRBD2 (5 bases each). This CDR3 region has 14 residues. Germline V CDR1 and CDR2: LGHNA, YSLEER. V dropped 3 bases and J dropped 6 bases, with 15 bases sitting between them. In nucleotides, the CDR3 is TGCGCCAGCAGCCAGGGGGTTGGGTCTATCGAGCAGTACTTC. It yields the protein CASSQGVGSIEQYF.

The CDR3 coding sequence is TGTGCCTGGAGTCGAGGGGGTAGCAATCAGCCCCAGCATTTT. As protein: CAWSRGGSNQPQHF. V gene TRBV30 combines with J gene TRBJ1-5, with a weak D call TRBD1 (6 bases). V was shortened by 2 bases and J by 0 bases, with 8 bases between the two germline ends. This CDR3 is 14 amino acids long. Germline assignment: CDR1 GTSNPN and CDR2 SVGIG (reference sequence).

This chain joins TRBV5-6 and TRBJ2-7; TRBD1 matches 11 bases. Unmatched junction bases numbered 5, after V lost 4 bases and J lost 2 bases. Germline CDR1 and CDR2: SGHDT and YYEEEE. The CDR3 is 15 residues long. The DNA of the CDR3 is TGTGCCAGCAGCGACGGACAGGGGGCCCCCTACGAGCAGTACTTC. Its translation is CASSDGQGAPYEQYF.

This clone was picked up one time. The chain employs TRBV19 and TRBJ2-1; 8 bases align to TRBD2. The CDR3 has 17 amino acids. Germline lookup yields CDR1 LNHDA and CDR2 SQIVND (reference sequence). Losses at the gene ends were 2 bases for V and 5 bases for J; bases not matched to a gene: 11. The CDR3 DNA reads TGTGCCAGTAGTATAAAACAGCGCCTAGCGGGTGACAATGAGCAGTTCTTC. Translating gives CASSIKQRLAGDNEQFF. Based on the CDR3 plus reference TRBV19 and TRBJ2-1, the full variable domain is DGGITQSPKYLFRKEGQNVTLSCEQNLNHDAMYWYRQDPGQGLRLIYYSQIVNDFQKGDIAEGYSVSREKKESFPLTVTSAQKNPTAFYLCASSIKQRLAGDNEQFFGPGTRLTVL.

The chain combines TRBV19 with TRBJ1-6; D gene ambiguous. The germline V gene has CDR1 LNHDA and CDR2 SQIVND (reference sequence). Trimming left V 3 bases short and J 2 bases short, with 5 bases between. The CDR3 has 14 amino acids. In DNA, the CDR3 is TGTGCCAGTAGTATGGACCCCTATAATTCACCCCTCCACTTT. Its protein product is CASSMDPYNSPLHF.

The chain carries TRBV5-1 and TRBJ2-3, with D unresolved. The length of the CDR3 is 13 residues. Germline V gene data show CDR1 as SGHRS and CDR2 as YFSETQ. Trimming took 0 bases from V and 5 from J, leaving 7 bases between them. CDR3 sequence (DNA): TGCGCCAGCAGCTTGGACGGCGTAGATACGCAGTATTTT. Translated, it gives CASSLDGVDTQYF.

V gene TRBV5-1 combines with J gene TRBJ2-7; D is perhaps TRBD1 or TRBD2 (5 bases each). The CDR3 totals 15 residues. CDR1 is SGHRS and CDR2 is YFSETQ in the germline V gene. The germline V and J ends were trimmed by 3 bases and 1 base, with 14 bases remaining between them. The CDR3 bases are TGCGCCAGCAGCTGGACCCGGGACGCTTCCTACGAGCAGTACTTC. Translation: CASSWTRDASYEQYF.

The rearrangement uses TRBV6-1 and TRBJ1-1; 9 bases line up with TRBD1. This CDR3 contains 14 residues. The V segment lost 7 bases and the J segment 5 bases; nucleotides outside the gene matches: 8. Germline V gives CDR1 MNHNS, CDR2 SASEGT. DNA for the CDR3: TGTGCCAGCAAGGGGGGGACAGGGTGGACTGAAGCTTTCTTT. Its protein is CASKGGTGWTEAFF.

This chain connects TRBV30 to TRBJ1-2; 11 bases agree with TRBD1. CDR3 size: 13 residues. Per germline, CDR1 GTSNPN and CDR2 SVGIG (reference sequence). Trimming at V came to 3 bases and at J to 7 bases, leaving 4 bases not matched to a gene. The CDR3 loop is CAWRDRGRGGYTF. CDR3 bases: TGTGCCTGGAGGGACAGGGGGCGAGGTGGCTACACCTTC.

The V gene is TRBV6-5, the J gene TRBJ1-2; possible D gene TRBD1, 6 bases. V gave up 2 bases and J gave up 2 bases, with 6 bases separating them. The CDR3 is 13 residues long. Looked up from germline, CDR1 is MNHEY and CDR2 is SVGAGI. CDR3 in amino acids: CASSYDRNYGYTF. The DNA of the CDR3 is TGTGCCAGCAGTTACGACAGGAACTATGGCTACACCTTC.

This clone was picked up a small number of times. This sequence joins TRBV6-5 and TRBJ1-2; no clear D gene. The V end was cut by 8 bases, the J end by 3 bases, with 10 bases between. The CDR3 consists of 12 residues. Germline V lookup: CDR1 MNHEY, CDR2 SVGAGI. The chain's CDR3 is CASRMADYGYTF. The DNA for the CDR3 is TGTGCCAGCCGTATGGCGGACTATGGCTACACCTTC.

A single count supports this clone. J is TRBJ2-1 and V is TRBV2, with D perhaps being TRBD1 or TRBD2 (5 bases each). The V gene lost 8 bases and the J gene lost 4 bases, with 12 bases spanning the gap. The length of the CDR3 is 13 residues. The germline V gene has CDR1 SNHLY and CDR2 FYNNEI. The CDR3 here is CASLRDQYNEQFF. In DNA form, the CDR3 reads TGTGCCAGCCTCCGGGACCAGTACAATGAGCAGTTCTTC.

V gene TRBV4-1 combines with J gene TRBJ2-7, with D unresolved. V was cut by 1 base and J by 4 bases, with 8 bases left in between. This CDR3 is built from 13 residues. Germline CDR1 reads MGHRA; CDR2 reads YSYEKL. CDR3 in amino acids: CASSQGFRYEQYF. In nucleotides, the CDR3 is TGCGCCAGCAGCCAAGGGTTTAGGTACGAGCAGTACTTC.

V is TRBV15 and J is TRBJ2-7, with D possibly matching TRBD1 (5 bases). CDR1 and CDR2 from the germline V gene are LNHNV and YYDKDF (reference sequence). This CDR3 comprises 15 residues. Trimming stripped 1 base from V and 1 base from J, with 11 bases between. The CDR3 bases are TGTGCCACCAGCAGAGTGGGCAGGGCGTCCTACGAGCAGTACTTC. It is translated as CATSRVGRASYEQYF.

The chain recombines TRBV30 with TRBJ2-7, with 10 bases lining up with TRBD2. V lost 4 bases, J lost 3 bases, and 6 bases stayed unmatched. Germline assignment: CDR1 GTSNPN and CDR2 SVGIG (reference sequence). The CDR3 covers 14 residues. CDR3 coding DNA: TGTGCCTGGAATCCCCTAGCGGGAGACTACGAGCAGTACTTC. The encoded protein is CAWNPLAGDYEQYF.

The V and J genes are TRBV19 and TRBJ1-5, with 7 bases aligning to TRBD1. In germline, CDR1 is LNHDA, CDR2 SQIVND (reference sequence). The CDR3 is 15 amino acids. V was pared by 6 bases and J by 9 bases, with 14 bases of the junction left unmatched. The CDR3 nucleotides are TGTGCCAGTAGCCCCGGGACAGCGAAGGGCTCGCCCCAGCATTTT. Protein: CASSPGTAKGSPQHF.

In its sample, this clone was seen a few times. Other DNA sequences in this specimen translate into the identical CDR3. The V gene is TRBV7-6, the J gene TRBJ2-1, with TRBD2 matching over 12 bases. Germline assignment: CDR1 SGHVS and CDR2 FNYEAQ. CDR3 size: 15 residues. After removal of 1 base from V and 9 bases from J, the junction contained 4 bases not matched to a gene. The chain's CDR3 is CASSLVASGGGEQFF. Here the CDR3 DNA reads TGTGCCAGCAGCTTAGTAGCTAGCGGGGGGGGTGAGCAGTTCTTC.

The chain combines TRBV14 with TRBJ1-3; D gene unclear. V shed 1 base and J shed 4 bases, with 5 bases lying between them. The germline gives CDR1 SGHDN, CDR2 FVKESK. The CDR3 loop spans 13 amino acids. DNA for the CDR3: TGTGCCAGCAGCCAAGCCGGGGGAAACACCATATATTTT. This translates into CASSQAGGNTIYF. Filled out from reference TRBV14 and TRBJ1-3, the complete variable domain reads EAGVTQFPSHSVIEKGQTVTLRCDPISGHDNLYWYRRVMGKEIKFLLHFVKESKQDESGMPNNRFLAERTGGTYSTLKVQPAELEDSGVYFCASSQAGGNTIYFGEGSWLTVV.

This clone turned up a few times. V usage is TRBV28 and J usage is TRBJ1-2; 11 positions match TRBD1. There are 13 residues in the CDR3. Germline CDR1 MDHEN, CDR2 SYDVKM. J gave up 6 bases and V 7 bases, and 4 bases lay outside the gene matches. CDR3 DNA sequence: TGTGCCAGCATCCCGGGACAGGGGGATGGCTACACCTTC. Translated: CASIPGQGDGYTF.

This clone occurred once. The chain uses TRBV4-1 and TRBJ2-2; a possible D gene is TRBD2 (5 bases). With 5 bases removed from V and 7 bases from J, the gap between germline ends came to 14 bases. Germline V gives CDR1 MGHRA, CDR2 YSYEKL. The CDR3 contains 14 residues. The chain's CDR3 is CASSSRGTGGELFF. The CDR3 DNA reads TGCGCCAGCAGCTCCCGGGGAACCGGCGGGGAGCTGTTTTTT.

This chain connects TRBV5-1 to TRBJ2-7, with 8 nucleotides matching TRBD1. The CDR3 contains 14 residues. Germline trimming cut 0 bases from V and 11 bases from J; bases unmatched to any gene: 10. Germline CDR1 and CDR2: SGHRS and YFSETQ. The DNA of the CDR3 is TGCGCCAGCAGCTTGGATGGGGCAGGGGGCGAAAAGTACTTC. It translates to CASSLDGAGGEKYF.

The sample holds one count of this clone. The genes are TRBV9 and TRBJ1-6; weak D call: TRBD1 (6 bases). CDR3 size: 16 residues. In germline, CDR1 is SGDLS, CDR2 YYNGEE. V was cut by 4 bases and J by 6 bases, with 17 bases left in between. This chain's CDR3 is CASSRQGTGSNSPLHF. CDR3 in DNA: TGTGCCAGCAGCCGTCAGGGCACAGGGAGTAATTCACCCCTCCACTTT.

The gene calls are TRBV11-2 and TRBJ2-1; D ambiguous. The V end was cut by 3 bases, the J end by 0 bases, with 3 bases between. Germline lookup yields CDR1 SGHAT and CDR2 FQNNGV. The CDR3 has 13 amino acids. CDR3 in amino acids: CASSLHSYNEQFF. Here the CDR3 DNA reads TGTGCCAGCAGCTTGCACTCCTACAATGAGCAGTTCTTC.

This clone has only a few counts. The gene calls are TRBV15 and TRBJ1-2; 9 positions match TRBD1. Per germline, CDR1 LNHNV and CDR2 YYDKDF (reference sequence). This CDR3 spans 15 amino acids. Trimming took 0 bases from V and 7 from J; bases not matched to a gene: 6. The CDR3 coding sequence is TGTGCCACCAGCAGAGAGACCGGGACAGGGCTTGGCTACACCTTC. Encoded protein: CATSRETGTGLGYTF.

The V call is TRBV18, the J call TRBJ1-1, with D perhaps matching TRBD1 (6 bases). The ends were cut back, 3 bases at V and 5 bases at J, with 13 bases in the middle. Germline lookup yields CDR1 KGHSH and CDR2 LQKENI. CDR3 size: 14 residues. CDR3 sequence (DNA): TGTGCCAGCTCACCTAGCGCCCAGGGGACTGAAGCTTTCTTT. Translating it yields CASSPSAQGTEAFF.

This chain connects TRBV29-1 to TRBJ2-7; the match to TRBD2 covers 8 bases. The CDR3 covers 13 residues. Germline values: CDR1 SQVTM, CDR2 ANQGSEA. J was trimmed by 2 bases and V by 3 bases; bases with no gene match: 3. For the CDR3, the DNA is TGCAGCGTTGAGACGGGGGGGACCTACGAGCAGTACTTC. The encoded protein is CSVETGGTYEQYF.

For the CDR3, the DNA is TGTGCCAGCAGTTACTCGATGTCTCTTCCTGAAGCTTTCTTT. Residues: CASSYSMSLPEAFF. The chain is built from TRBV6-5 and TRBJ1-1; D gene unclear. CDR3 length: 14 residues. Trimming removed 0 bases at V and 6 bases at J, with 11 bases between. Germline V CDR1 and CDR2: MNHEY, SVGAGI.

The V call is TRBV15, the J call TRBJ2-1, with TRBD1 identical over 7 bases. Germline V gene lookup returns CDR1 LNHNV and CDR2 YYDKDF (reference sequence). The CDR3 runs 14 residues. Germline trimming cut 3 bases from V and 2 bases from J; bases unmatched to any gene: 1. CDR3 protein: CATSSGQAYNEQFF. The CDR3 bases are TGTGCCACCAGCAGCGGACAGGCCTACAATGAGCAGTTCTTC.